Below are 26 T cell receptor beta chains sequenced from a single sample in a study of shared T cell receptors in the human thymus (TCRdb year 2021). Preparation of the library involved the immunoSEQ multiplex PCR assay. Imported from immuneACCESS, the table was reduced by TCRdb to in-frame sequences with V and J called. These copies leave out some clones; in studies compared against another copy, an unresolved V gene accounts for under half, and the cause of the remainder is not known. The sample yields hundreds of thousands of clones; around 87% were counted once. The top ten constitute roughly 0.0086% of the sample. A further study also used this sample, focusing on human thymus T cells.

The sequenced sample was thymocytes. The receptor set was obtained from a boy under three years old with a congenital heart defect. Donor details come from another sample of the same person, matched by shared clones.

This chain connects TRBV19 to TRBJ1-1; TRBD1 agrees at 9 bases. The germline V gene encodes CDR1 LNHDA and CDR2 SQIVND (reference sequence). The CDR3 contains 18 residues. Trimming at V came to 1 base and at J to 3 bases, leaving 12 bases not matched to a gene. The CDR3: CASSIGPSGTGLDTEAFF. CDR3 in DNA: TGTGCCAGTAGTATAGGTCCATCCGGGACAGGGTTAGACACTGAAGCTTTCTTT.

This clone appeared a few times. The V gene is TRBV10-2, the J gene TRBJ2-1; D may be TRBD1 (7 bases). Trimming removed 0 bases from V and 0 bases from J, with 12 bases in between. CDR1 is WSHSY and CDR2 is SAAADI in the germline V gene. This CDR3 has 17 residues. CDR3 DNA sequence: TGCGCCAGCAGTGAGTCGGGGGGACAGAGCTCCTACAATGAGCAGTTCTTC. It yields the protein CASSESGGQSSYNEQFF.

This clone has only a few counts. The chain combines TRBV5-1 with TRBJ2-7; D call uncertain. The CDR3 has 15 residues. Germline lookup yields CDR1 SGHRS and CDR2 YFSETQ. Deletions cut 4 bases from V and 2 bases from J, with 16 bases between. The CDR3 reads CASSPSLERTYEQYF. CDR3 nucleotide sequence: TGCGCCAGCAGCCCCTCGCTGGAGAGGACCTACGAGCAGTACTTC.

This chain links TRBV27 with TRBJ1-1; D is unclear. CDR1 MNHEY and CDR2 SMNVEV come from the germline V gene (reference sequence). V was shortened by 5 bases and J by 7 bases, with 14 bases between the two germline ends. The length of the CDR3 is 13 residues. In nucleotides, the CDR3 is TGTGCCAGCAGTCCACGAGCGGCGGATGAAGCTTTCTTT. It translates to CASSPRAADEAFF.

This chain links TRBV27 with TRBJ1-3; no definite D call. CDR1 and CDR2 (germline): MNHEY, SMNVEV (reference sequence). The CDR3 consists of 16 residues. Trimming took off 6 bases at V and 3 bases at J, with 18 bases between the two ends. CDR3 coding DNA: TGTGCCAGCAGCCCCCTCGACGGGAGCCTTGGAAACACCATATATTTT. This encodes CASSPLDGSLGNTIYF.

The CDR3 loop is CASSLGPAGMVAEQFF. CDR3 nucleotides: TGTGCCAGCAGCTTGGGTCCGGCAGGGATGGTAGCTGAGCAGTTCTTC. The rearrangement joins TRBV7-2 to TRBJ2-1; D perhaps matches TRBD1 (5 bases). The CDR3 sequence is 16 residues long. The V end was cut by 3 bases, the J end by 9 bases, with 21 bases between. Germline V CDR1 and CDR2: SGHTA, FQGNSA.

This clone occurred a few times. The chain uses TRBV25-1 and TRBJ1-4; 9 positions agree with TRBD1. Germline CDR1 and CDR2: MGHDK and SYGVNS. Trimming took 8 bases from V and 3 from J; bases not matched to a gene: 4. This CDR3 contains 14 residues. DNA of the CDR3: TGTGCCAGCGATGGGACAGGGTCTAATGAAAAACTGTTTTTT. The encoded protein is CASDGTGSNEKLFF.

The chain combines TRBV7-2 with TRBJ2-1, with 14 nucleotides matching TRBD2. The CDR3 has 15 amino acids. Per the germline V gene, CDR1 is SGHTA and CDR2 is FQGNSA. V was clipped by 7 bases and J by 10 bases; unmatched bases: 9. The CDR3 sequence is CASTLGTSGSREQFF. The CDR3, as DNA: TGTGCCAGCACCCTGGGGACTAGCGGGAGCAGGGAGCAGTTCTTC.

The chain links TRBV5-1 to TRBJ2-7; TRBD2 agrees at 9 bases. The CDR3 consists of 20 residues. J gave up 1 base and V 3 bases, and 20 bases lay outside the gene matches. In germline, CDR1 is SGHRS, CDR2 YFSETQ. CDR3 loop: CASSSIGRAGGFRPSYEQYF. The CDR3 DNA follows: TGCGCCAGCAGCTCGATAGGGCGAGCGGGGGGCTTCCGCCCATCCTACGAGCAGTACTTC.

The chain is built from TRBV2 and TRBJ2-2, with 15 bases matching TRBD2. This CDR3 region has 18 residues. Germline-derived CDR1 and CDR2 are SNHLY and FYNNEI. V lost 0 bases and J lost 5; bases outside the gene matches: 4. The chain's CDR3 is CASSEAGLAGGRTGELFF. In nucleotides, the CDR3 is TGTGCCAGCAGTGAAGCGGGACTAGCGGGAGGTCGGACCGGGGAGCTGTTTTTT.

V is TRBV7-2 and J is TRBJ1-2, with 8 bases lining up with TRBD1. V dropped 1 base and J dropped 4; count of bases not matched to a gene: 2. This CDR3 is 14 amino acids long. Germline CDR1 reads SGHTA; CDR2 reads FQGNSA. The DNA of the CDR3 is TGTGCCAGCAGCTTAGTCGGGACAGGCTATGGCTACACCTTC. This sequence encodes CASSLVGTGYGYTF.

A few counts support this clone. CDR3 DNA: TGTGCCACGGCCGAGTTCCACAGCTCCTACGAGCAGTACTTC. This translates into CATAEFHSSYEQYF. The rearrangement links TRBV10-3 to TRBJ2-7; D gene ambiguous. The germline V gene has CDR1 ENHRY and CDR2 SYGVKD. The length of the CDR3 is 14 residues. Trimming pared 10 bases from V and 0 bases from J, leaving 16 bases between.

The CDR3 nucleotides read TGCGCCAGCAGTTACGCCGTCGGGGACAGGGCCTACGAGCAGTACTTC. It specifies CASSYAVGDRAYEQYF. The rearrangement links TRBV5-1 to TRBJ2-7, with 9 bases identical to TRBD1. The germline V gene has CDR1 SGHRS and CDR2 YFSETQ. After removal of 5 bases from V and 2 bases from J, the junction contained 11 bases not matched to a gene. The CDR3 runs 16 residues. Full variable domain (rest looked up from reference TRBV5-1 and TRBJ2-7): KAGVTQTPRYLIKTRGQQVTLSCSPISGHRSVSWYQQTPGQGLQFLFEYFSETQRNKGNFPGRFSGRQFSNSRSEMNVSTLELGDSALYLCASSYAVGDRAYEQYFGPGTRLTVT.

The rearrangement uses TRBV27 and TRBJ1-6; D is perhaps TRBD1 (5 bases). The CDR3 is 15 residues long. Germline loops: CDR1 MNHEY, CDR2 SMNVEV (reference sequence). V was cut by 2 bases and J by 10 bases, with 15 bases left in between. The CDR3 sequence is CASSLGYGGGSPLHF. The DNA for the CDR3 is TGTGCCAGCAGTTTAGGTTACGGGGGAGGATCACCCCTCCACTTT.

This clone appeared a few times. The chain combines TRBV4-2 with TRBJ1-5; 9 bases agree with TRBD1. Germline V lookup: CDR1 LGHNA, CDR2 YNFKEQ. V lost 3 bases, J lost 1 base, and 4 bases stayed unmatched. The CDR3 runs to 16 residues. CDR3 sequence reads: CASSHSQGASNQPQHF. The CDR3 DNA is TGTGCCAGCAGCCACTCACAGGGGGCGAGCAATCAGCCCCAGCATTTT.

The rearrangement links TRBV9 to TRBJ2-5; TRBD2 aligns across 10 bases. J lost 4 bases, V lost 0 bases, and 6 bases had no gene match. There are 16 residues in the CDR3. In germline, CDR1 is SGDLS, CDR2 YYNGEE. CDR3 sequence: CASSVGASGRSETQYF. CDR3 sequence (DNA): TGTGCCAGCAGCGTAGGGGCTAGCGGGAGATCAGAGACCCAGTACTTC.

The V call is TRBV28, the J call TRBJ2-1; 7 bases map to TRBD2. The ends lost 7 bases at V and 6 bases at J; junction bases unmatched: 9. Per germline, CDR1 MDHEN and CDR2 SYDVKM. The CDR3 contains 14 residues. The CDR3: CASISGTPLNEQFF. The CDR3 DNA follows: TGTGCCAGCATCAGCGGGACTCCCCTCAATGAGCAGTTCTTC.

The J gene is TRBJ2-3, the V gene TRBV5-1; 7 positions agree with TRBD2. After removal of 5 bases from V and 2 bases from J, the junction contained 5 bases not matched to a gene. This CDR3 comprises 14 residues. Germline V gene lookup returns CDR1 SGHRS and CDR2 YFSETQ. The CDR3: CASRSSGSTDTQYF. The CDR3 nucleotides read TGCGCCAGCAGGTCTAGCGGCTCCACAGATACGCAGTATTTT.

V gene TRBV28 combines with J gene TRBJ1-5; 10 bases are a match to TRBD1. The ends lost 6 bases at V and 1 base at J; junction bases unmatched: 6. This CDR3 spans 16 amino acids. CDR1 is MDHEN and CDR2 is SYDVKM in the germline V gene. CDR3: CASRGGQGISNQPQHF. CDR3 nucleotides: TGTGCCAGCAGGGGGGGACAGGGGATCAGCAATCAGCCCCAGCATTTT.

This clone showed up just a few times. V gene TRBV4-2 combines with J gene TRBJ1-2, with 8 bases matching TRBD1. V shed 4 bases and J 5 bases; nucleotides not matched to a gene: 0. The CDR3 covers 12 residues. Germline V gene lookup returns CDR1 LGHNA and CDR2 YNFKEQ. The CDR3 region has the DNA TGTGCCAGCAGCCGACAGGGGTATGGCTACACCTTC. Translated: CASSRQGYGYTF.

The rearrangement joins TRBV6-5 to TRBJ2-5, with 10 bases that match TRBD2. CDR1 and CDR2 (germline): MNHEY, SVGAGI. The CDR3 is 15 amino acids. V shed 7 bases, J shed 1 base, and the junction held 6 bases outside the gene matches. In DNA, the CDR3 is TGTGCCAGCAATCAAGCGGGAGGGTTCCAAGAGACCCAGTACTTC. This translates into CASNQAGGFQETQYF.

The chain employs TRBV6-5 and TRBJ1-1; tentative D call: TRBD1 (6 bases). The ends were cut back, 5 bases at V and 6 bases at J, with 19 bases in the middle. The CDR3 totals 15 residues. CDR1 and CDR2 from the germline V gene are MNHEY and SVGAGI. The CDR3 protein is CASSLRSGEFAEAFF. CDR3 coding DNA: TGTGCCAGCAGTCTTCGATCAGGGGAATTCGCTGAAGCTTTCTTT.

This clone has a single count. The CDR3 DNA reads TGTGCCAGCAGCTTGGGCGGGTATCACGGCTACACCTTC. It specifies CASSLGGYHGYTF. The chain links TRBV5-4 to TRBJ1-2; D not certain. Germline V CDR1 and CDR2: SGHNT, YYREEE (reference sequence). Trimming stripped 0 bases from V and 8 bases from J, with 11 bases between. CDR3 length equals 13 residues.

V is TRBV19 and J is TRBJ2-2; 10 bases are a match to TRBD2. There are 16 residues in the CDR3. The trim removed 7 bases at V and 3 bases at J, leaving 8 bases unmatched. Per germline, CDR1 LNHDA and CDR2 SQIVND (reference sequence). This chain's CDR3 is CASIPLAGVDTGELFF. CDR3 DNA: TGTGCCAGTATCCCCCTAGCGGGAGTGGACACCGGGGAGCTGTTTTTT.

This chain joins TRBV29-1 and TRBJ2-2, with D hard to call. The CDR3 spans 12 residues. V lost 5 bases and J lost 0, with 4 bases in between. The germline gives CDR1 SQVTM, CDR2 ANQGSEA. The CDR3 DNA reads TGCAGCGTTATCGCGAACACCGGGGAGCTGTTTTTT. Translation: CSVIANTGELFF.

This chain connects TRBV5-4 to TRBJ1-1, with TRBD1 as a possible D gene (6 bases). The CDR3 sequence is 15 residues long. Germline loops: CDR1 SGHNT, CDR2 YYREEE (reference sequence). Between the trimmed V and J ends, which lost 4 bases and 6 bases, there was a span of 19 bases. The CDR3 sequence is CASSRLGQFAAEAFF. As DNA, the CDR3 is TGTGCCAGCAGCCGCCTCGGACAGTTTGCGGCTGAAGCTTTCTTT. Filled out from reference TRBV5-4 and TRBJ1-1, the complete variable domain reads ETGVTQSPTHLIKTRGQQVTLRCSSQSGHNTVSWYQQALGQGPQFIFQYYREEENGRGNFPPRFSGLQFPNYSSELNVNALELDDSALYLCASSRLGQFAAEAFFGQGTRLTVV.